This T cell receptor (beta chain) was sequenced during a study of spatial heterogeneity in lung cancer. Study details: A consistent excess of beta-chain over alpha-chain sequences was detected. Study-level results: Ubiquitous, expanded tumor-derived TCRs were more frequently observed in blood at resection than at follow-up.

Individual TCR cDNA molecules each bore their own unique molecular identifier. TCRdb redid the calling of the 5' RACE reads with MiXCR, one entry per CDR3 protein. This sample has 26,000 or so distinct CDR3 sequences, with approximately 8.1% found just once. This clonotype was recorded many times. Its antigen remains unknown. V was clipped by 0 bases and J by 3 bases, with 6 bases between them. CDR3 length: 13 residues. Germline-derived CDR1 and CDR2 are LGHNA and YNFKEQ. Documented time point: sample taken at primary tumor resection. Extraction of whole RNA from tumor, nontumor lung or frozen PBMC preceded unsorted sequencing. A total of over 70 untreated early-stage non-small cell lung cancer patients served as donors.

The sequencing here drew on PBMCs, taken at surgery. This receptor was taken from a female donor with early-stage non-small cell lung cancer. This sequence joins TRBV4-2 and TRBJ2-7; D ambiguous. CDR3 sequence reads: CASSQDPLYEQYF. The CDR3 coding sequence is TGTGCCAGCAGCCAAGACCCTCTCTACGAGCAGTACTTC.